The clone carrying this TCR beta chain was detected only a few times. Only in-frame clones appear in the TCRdb table, and some are missing; sequencing was by immunoSEQ multiplex PCR. The sample holds under 13,000 clones, more than 70% seen once. This entry comes from a study of immune evolution from preneoplasia to lung adenocarcinoma. Resections took place in Japan or China from the mid-2010s to the late 2010s. Nucleic acids came from premalignant or tumor cells enriched by macro-dissection. The CDR3 has 15 residues. J gave up 3 bases and V 7 bases, and 12 bases lay outside the gene matches. Germline CDR1 is SQVTM and CDR2 is ANQGSEA.

This sequence was found in a person aged 70 to 79 with lung adenocarcinoma. This chain joins TRBV29-1 and TRBJ2-7; 10 nucleotides agree with TRBD2. The sequencing sample was made of FFPE minimally invasive lung adenocarcinoma tissue. CDR3 in amino acids: CSAIGTSGIGYEQYF. CDR3 DNA: TGCAGCGCTATAGGAACTAGCGGGATTGGCTACGAGCAGTACTTC.